This T cell receptor (beta chain) was found in a study of shared clonotypes between healthy human individuals. Study context: Ranging from 18 to 49 in age, donors were two women and three men.

General study findings and limits: Memory subsets generally showed smaller estimated richness than naive subsets did. An effect of sequencing depth on clonotype sharing among donors was expected.

Each cell subset's genomic DNA was divided evenly among several immunoSEQ plates. TCRdb's table, derived via immunoSEQ multiplex PCR, lists solely in-frame clones and lacks some. The sample shows some 2,100,000 clones, more than 85% of them seen only once. CDR1 is SEHNR and CDR2 is FQNEAQ in the germline V gene (reference sequence). CDR3 length: 15 residues. After removal of 2 bases from V and 2 bases from J, the junction contained 3 bases not matched to a gene. In the case of this clone: Antigen unknown.

In the naive CD8 group, cells lacked CD45RO and were positively selected for CCR7, so terminally differentiated effector memory CD45RA+ cells were left out. Specimen: naive CD8+ T cells from PBMCs. This sequence joins TRBV7-9 and TRBJ2-1, with 7 bases lining up with TRBD1. The receptor was isolated from a man aged 18-30 years in good health. Some clones in this sample may be carry-over from other donors' samples. CDR3 in amino acids: CASSLRQGTYNEQFF. The CDR3 DNA reads as TGTGCCAGCAGCTTAAGACAGGGCACCTACAATGAGCAGTTCTTC.